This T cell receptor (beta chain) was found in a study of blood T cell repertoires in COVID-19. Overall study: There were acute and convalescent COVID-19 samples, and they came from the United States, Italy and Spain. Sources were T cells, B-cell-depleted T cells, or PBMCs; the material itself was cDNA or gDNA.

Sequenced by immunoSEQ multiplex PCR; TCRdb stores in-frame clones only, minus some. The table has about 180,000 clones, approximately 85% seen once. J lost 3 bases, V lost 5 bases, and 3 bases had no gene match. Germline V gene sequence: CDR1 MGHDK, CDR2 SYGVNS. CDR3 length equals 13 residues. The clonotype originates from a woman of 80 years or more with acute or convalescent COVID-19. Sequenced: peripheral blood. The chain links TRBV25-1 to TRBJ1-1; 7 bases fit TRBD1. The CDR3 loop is CASSRQGDTEAFF. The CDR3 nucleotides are TGTGCCAGCAGTCGACAGGGTGACACTGAAGCTTTCTTT.